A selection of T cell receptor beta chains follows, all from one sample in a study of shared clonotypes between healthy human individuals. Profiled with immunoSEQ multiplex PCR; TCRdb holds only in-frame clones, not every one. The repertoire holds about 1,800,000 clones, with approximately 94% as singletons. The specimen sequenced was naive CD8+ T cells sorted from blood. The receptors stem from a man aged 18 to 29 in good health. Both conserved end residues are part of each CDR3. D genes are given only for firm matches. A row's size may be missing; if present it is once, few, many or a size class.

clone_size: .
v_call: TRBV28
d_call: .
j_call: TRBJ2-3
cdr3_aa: CASSLGTLSTDTQYF
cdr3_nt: TGTGCCAGCAGTCTGGGGACACTAAGCACAGATACGCAGTATTTT

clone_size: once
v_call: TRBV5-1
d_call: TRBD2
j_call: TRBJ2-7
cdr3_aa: CASSLEVAGGYEQYF
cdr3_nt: TGCGCCAGCAGCTTGGAGGTAGCGGGAGGTTACGAGCAGTACTTC

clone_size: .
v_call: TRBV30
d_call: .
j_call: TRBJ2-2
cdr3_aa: CAASPGELFF
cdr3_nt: TGTGCCGCATCCCCCGGGGAGCTGTTTTTT

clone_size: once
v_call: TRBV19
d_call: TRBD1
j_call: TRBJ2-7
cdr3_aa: CASRFTGDRSYEQYF
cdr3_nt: TGTGCCAGTAGGTTCACAGGGGACAGATCCTACGAGCAGTACTTC

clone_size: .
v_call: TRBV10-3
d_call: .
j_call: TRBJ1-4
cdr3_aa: CAISDVGVGEKLFF
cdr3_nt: TGTGCCATCAGTGATGTGGGGGTAGGCGAAAAACTGTTTTTT

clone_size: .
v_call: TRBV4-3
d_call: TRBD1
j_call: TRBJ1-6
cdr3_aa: CASSPGTDNSPLHF
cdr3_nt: TGCGCCAGCAGTCCCGGGACAGATAATTCACCCCTCCACTTT

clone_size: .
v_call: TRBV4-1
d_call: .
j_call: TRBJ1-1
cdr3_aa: CASSRETGAGNTEAFF
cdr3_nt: TGCGCCAGCAGCCGGGAGACCGGGGCCGGGAACACTGAAGCTTTCTTT

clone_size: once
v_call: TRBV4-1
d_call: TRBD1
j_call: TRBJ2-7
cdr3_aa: CASSQRTGGSYEQYF
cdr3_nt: TGCGCCAGCAGCCAGAGGACAGGGGGCTCTTACGAGCAGTACTTC

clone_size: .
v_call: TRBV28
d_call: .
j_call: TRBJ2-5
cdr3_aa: CATSGVYQETQYF
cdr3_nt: TGTGCCACCTCGGGGGTGTACCAAGAGACCCAGTACTTC

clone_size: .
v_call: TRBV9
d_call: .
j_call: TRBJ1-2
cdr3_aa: CASSKWTYGYTF
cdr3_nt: TGTGCCAGCAGCAAGTGGACCTATGGCTACACCTTC

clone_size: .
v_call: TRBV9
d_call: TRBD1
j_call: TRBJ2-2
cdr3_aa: CASSVQKGQGATGELFF
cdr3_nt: TGTGCCAGCAGCGTCCAAAAGGGGCAGGGGGCAACCGGGGAGCTGTTTTTT

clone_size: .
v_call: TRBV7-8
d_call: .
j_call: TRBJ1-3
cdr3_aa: CASLGDGAAGNTIYF
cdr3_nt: TGTGCCAGCCTTGGGGACGGGGCGGCTGGAAACACCATATATTTT

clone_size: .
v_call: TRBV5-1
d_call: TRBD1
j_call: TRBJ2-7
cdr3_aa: CASSSNGQGFYEQYF
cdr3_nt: TGCGCCAGCAGCTCGAATGGACAGGGGTTCTACGAGCAGTACTTC

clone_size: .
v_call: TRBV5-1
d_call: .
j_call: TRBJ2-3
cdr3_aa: CASSARKGGLTDTQYF
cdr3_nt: TGCGCCAGCAGCGCCAGAAAGGGGGGGCTTACAGATACGCAGTATTTT

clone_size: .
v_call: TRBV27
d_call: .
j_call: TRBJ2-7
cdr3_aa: CASSPDIISYEQYF
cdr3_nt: TGTGCCAGCAGCCCCGACATCATCTCCTACGAGCAGTACTTC

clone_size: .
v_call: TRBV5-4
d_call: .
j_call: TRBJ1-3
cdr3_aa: CASSLKGPASGNTIYF
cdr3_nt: TGTGCCAGCAGCTTGAAAGGACCCGCCTCTGGAAACACCATATATTTT

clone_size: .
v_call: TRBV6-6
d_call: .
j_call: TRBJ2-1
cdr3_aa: CASSYPEDEQFF
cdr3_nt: TGTGCCAGCAGTTACCCCGAAGATGAGCAGTTCTTC

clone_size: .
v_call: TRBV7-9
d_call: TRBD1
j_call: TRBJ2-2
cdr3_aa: CASSFLLSVDRGTGELFF
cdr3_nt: TGTGCCAGCAGTTTTCTTCTATCTGTAGACAGGGGCACCGGGGAGCTGTTTTTT

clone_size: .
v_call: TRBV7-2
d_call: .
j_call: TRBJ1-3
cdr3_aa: CASRDSGLSGNTIYF
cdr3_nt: TGTGCCAGCAGGGACTCGGGACTGTCTGGAAACACCATATATTTT

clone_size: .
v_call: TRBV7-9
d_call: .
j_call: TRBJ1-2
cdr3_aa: CASSTPGPSRGYTF
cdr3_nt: TGTGCCAGCAGCACACCGGGACCTTCAAGGGGCTACACCTTC

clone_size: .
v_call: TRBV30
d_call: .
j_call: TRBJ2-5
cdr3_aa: CAWSSGGLGEETQYF
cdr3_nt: TGTGCCTGGAGTAGTGGGGGGCTTGGGGAAGAGACCCAGTACTTC

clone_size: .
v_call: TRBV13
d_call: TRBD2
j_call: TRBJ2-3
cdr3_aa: CASSVLAGGTSGTDTQYF
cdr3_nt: TGTGCCAGCAGCGTTTTAGCGGGGGGCACCTCTGGCACAGATACGCAGTATTTT

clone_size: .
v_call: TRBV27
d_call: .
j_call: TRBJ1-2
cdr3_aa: CASSSSFLNSNGYTF
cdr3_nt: TGTGCCAGCAGTTCTTCTTTTTTGAACAGTAATGGCTACACCTTC

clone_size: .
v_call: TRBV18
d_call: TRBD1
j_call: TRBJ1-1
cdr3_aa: CASSPTGPGTEAFF
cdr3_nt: TGTGCCAGCTCGCCGACAGGGCCAGGAACTGAAGCTTTCTTT

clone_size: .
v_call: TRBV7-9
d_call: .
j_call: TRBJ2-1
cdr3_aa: CASSPAGTSAFF
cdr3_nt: TGTGCCAGCAGCCCCGCCGGGACCTCCGCCTTCTTC

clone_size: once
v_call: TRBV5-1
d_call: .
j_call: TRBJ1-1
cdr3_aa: CASSPAPGMNTEAFF
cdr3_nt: TGCGCCAGCAGCCCAGCTCCCGGCATGAACACTGAAGCTTTCTTT

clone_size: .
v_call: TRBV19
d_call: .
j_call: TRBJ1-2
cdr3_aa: CASRGSQGRNYGYTF
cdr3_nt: TGTGCCAGTAGGGGGTCTCAGGGTAGAAACTATGGCTACACCTTC

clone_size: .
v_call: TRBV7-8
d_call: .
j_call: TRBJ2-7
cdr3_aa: CASRLAQGPSYEQYF
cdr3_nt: TGTGCCAGCAGACTGGCGCAGGGCCCTTCCTACGAGCAGTACTTC

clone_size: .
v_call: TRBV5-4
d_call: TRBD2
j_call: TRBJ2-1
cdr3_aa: CASSLGGLANNEQFF
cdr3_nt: TGTGCCAGCAGCTTGGGGGGACTAGCCAACAATGAGCAGTTCTTC

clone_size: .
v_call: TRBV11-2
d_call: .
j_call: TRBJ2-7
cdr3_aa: CASSLNQDSFLRGQYF
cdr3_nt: TGTGCCAGCAGCCTAAATCAGGATTCGTTCCTACGAGGGCAGTACTTC

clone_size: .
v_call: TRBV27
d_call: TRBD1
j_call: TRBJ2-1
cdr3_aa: CASSLDRGNEQFF
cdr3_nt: TGTGCCAGCAGTTTGGACAGGGGCAATGAGCAGTTCTTC

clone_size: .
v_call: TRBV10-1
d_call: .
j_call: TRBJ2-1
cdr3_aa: CASSDVSGSYNEQFF
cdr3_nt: TGCGCCAGCAGTGATGTCAGTGGCTCCTACAATGAGCAGTTCTTC

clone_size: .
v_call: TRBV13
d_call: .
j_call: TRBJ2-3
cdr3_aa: CASSSTDGGTDTQYF
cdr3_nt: TGTGCCAGCAGCTCCACGGACGGAGGGACAGATACGCAGTATTTT

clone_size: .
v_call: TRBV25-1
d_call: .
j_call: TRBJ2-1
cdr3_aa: CASSEWGGYNEQFF
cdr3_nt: TGTGCCAGCAGTGAATGGGGCGGCTACAATGAGCAGTTCTTC

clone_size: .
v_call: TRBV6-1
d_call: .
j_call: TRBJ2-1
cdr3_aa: CASSEETSYNEQFF
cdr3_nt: TGTGCCAGCAGTGAAGAGACTAGCTACAATGAGCAGTTCTTC

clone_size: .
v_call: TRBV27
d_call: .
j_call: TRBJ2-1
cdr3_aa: CATNNVYNEQFF
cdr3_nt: TGTGCCACCAATAACGTCTACAATGAGCAGTTCTTC

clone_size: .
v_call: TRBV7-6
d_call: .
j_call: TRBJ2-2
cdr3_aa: CASSPPAGTGGELFF
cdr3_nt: TGTGCCAGCAGCCCCCCCGCAGGGACGGGCGGGGAGCTGTTTTTT

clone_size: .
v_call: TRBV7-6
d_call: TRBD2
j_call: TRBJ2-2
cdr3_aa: CASSLGLAGGPYAGGELFF
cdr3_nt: TGTGCCAGCAGCCTGGGACTAGCGGGAGGGCCATATGCTGGCGGGGAGCTGTTTTTT

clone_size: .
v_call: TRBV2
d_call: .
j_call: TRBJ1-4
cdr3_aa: CASSVKATNEKLFF
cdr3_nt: TGTGCCAGCAGTGTAAAGGCAACTAATGAAAAACTGTTTTTT

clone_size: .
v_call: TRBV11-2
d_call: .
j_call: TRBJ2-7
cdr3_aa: CASSLLGKYEQYF
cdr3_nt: TGTGCCAGCAGCCTACTGGGGAAGTACGAGCAGTACTTC

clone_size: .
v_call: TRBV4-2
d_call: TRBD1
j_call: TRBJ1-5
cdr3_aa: CASSQDREGALVQPQHF
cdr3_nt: TGTGCCAGCAGCCAAGATAGGGAGGGGGCTTTAGTTCAGCCCCAGCATTTT

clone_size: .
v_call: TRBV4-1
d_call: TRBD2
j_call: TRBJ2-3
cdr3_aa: CASSQLLASDTQYF
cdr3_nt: TGCGCCAGCAGCCAACTACTAGCGTCAGATACGCAGTATTTT

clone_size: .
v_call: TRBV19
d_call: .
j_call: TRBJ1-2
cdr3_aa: CASSSIPAYGYTF
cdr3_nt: TGTGCCAGTAGTAGTATTCCGGCCTATGGCTACACCTTC